The subject of this entry is one T cell receptor beta chain. Its cognate antigen is unknown. The entry originates in a study of T cell responses to AZD1222 COVID-19 vaccine. On the study more broadly: Analyses pooled second doses at about 4 or about 12 weeks.

Broader study findings: Nearly half of the spike-specific TCRs reportedly recognize variant regions that carry no mutations. Seropositivity was recorded at baseline in only five to seven AZD1222 recipients. Most donors were white British, females outnumbered males, and clonal diversity was possibly underestimated.

TCRdb's copy holds only in-frame clones and misses some; the assay was immunoSEQ multiplex PCR. The sample has about 150,000 clones, around nine tenths seen once; the top ten hold less than 2%. This CDR3 region has 20 residues. The V gene's germline CDR1 is SGHVS and CDR2 FNYEAQ. Trimming took 2 bases from V and 4 from J; bases not matched to a gene: 10. The genes are TRBV7-6 and TRBJ2-2, with TRBD2 matching 16 bases. The sequenced sample was peripheral blood, obtained on day 0 of AZD1222 vaccination. This TCR was recovered from an adult in good health. CDR3 bases: TGTGCCAGCAGCTTACTGGAGTCCGGGACTAGCGGGAGGGCCACCGGGGAGCTGTTTTTT. Its protein is CASSLLESGTSGRATGELFF. The full variable domain, in which reference TRBV7-6 and TRBJ2-2 provide the parts outside the CDR3, is GAGVSQSPRYKVTKRGQDVALRCDPISGHVSLYWYRQALGQGPEFLTYFNYEAQQDKSGLPNDRFSAERPEGSISTLTIQRTEQRDSAMYRCASSLLESGTSGRATGELFFGEGSRLTVL.